These T cell receptor beta chains were read from a single sample in a study of T cell repertoires in cytomegalovirus infection. From the reads, TCRdb called clonotypes with MiXCR, one entry per CDR3 protein. Among around 260,000 distinct CDR3 sequences listed, 9.1% were seen once. The sample was PBMCs. These receptors were taken from a human donor in good health (CMV status not recorded). Some clones in this sample may be carry-over from other donors' samples. Each CDR3 is given with its conserved first and last residue. A D gene is named only where the DNA matches it firmly. Not all rows give a size; the values are once, few, many and, for expanded clones, a class.

d_gene	abundance	j_gene	v_gene	CDR3nt	CDR3aa
.	many	TRBJ1-2	TRBV7-2	TGTGCCAGCAGCTTAGCGCGGGTTGGCTACACCTTC	CASSLARVGYTF
.	many	TRBJ2-5	TRBV7-6	TGTGCCAGCAGGCAGCTCGCTCAAGAGACCCAGTACTTC	CASRQLAQETQYF
.	many	TRBJ1-2	TRBV12-3/TRBV12-4	TGTGCCAGCAGTTTTGGGACACTCAACTATGGCTACACCTTC	CASSFGTLNYGYTF
.	many	TRBJ1-5	TRBV28	TGTGCCAGCAGTTTAGGGGGCGCGGGACAGCCCCAGCATTTT	CASSLGGAGQPQHF
TRBD2	many	TRBJ2-4	TRBV5-1	TGCGCCAGCAGCTGGACTAGCTCTCGGTTAACAGGAAACATTCAGTACTTC	CASSWTSSRLTGNIQYF
.	many	TRBJ2-7	TRBV10-3	TGTGCCATCAGTCGGGGTTCCTACGAGCAGTACTTC	CAISRGSYEQYF
.	many	TRBJ1-6	TRBV7-2	TGTGCCAGCAGGGACACAGGTTCACCCCTCCACTTT	CASRDTGSPLHF
.	many	TRBJ1-1	TRBV7-2	TGTGCCAGCAGCTTAGGGGCGTTAGCGAACACTGAAGCTTTCTTT	CASSLGALANTEAFF
TRBD2	few	TRBJ2-2	TRBV3-1	TGTGCCAGCAGCCAAGCGGGGGGACTAGTTTCCCCCGGGGAGCTGTTTTTT	CASSQAGGLVSPGELFF
TRBD1	many	TRBJ1-5	TRBV7-8	TGTGCCAGCAGCTCCATCGGGACAGGGCCCCAGCCCCAGCATTTT	CASSSIGTGPQPQHF
TRBD2	few	TRBJ2-2	TRBV7-2	TGTGCCAGCAGCTTCGGGCGGGGGGCCCTGCAGGGCGGGGAGCTGTTTTTT	CASSFGRGALQGGELFF
.	many	TRBJ2-1	TRBV19	TGTGCCAGTAGTATCCTTTCGGGATCCTACAATGAGCAGTTCTTC	CASSILSGSYNEQFF
.	many	TRBJ1-1	TRBV6-6	TGTGCCAGCAGTTACTCGATGGGGACTGAAGCTTTCTTT	CASSYSMGTEAFF
TRBD1	many	TRBJ2-1	TRBV7-2	TGTGCCAGCAGTTTAACAGGGGGCAATGAGCAGTTCTTC	CASSLTGGNEQFF
.	many	TRBJ2-3	TRBV27	TGTGCCAGCAGTCCTCTTGGCGGGAAAACGCAGTATTTT	CASSPLGGKTQYF
TRBD1	many	TRBJ2-3	TRBV7-4	TGTGCCAGCAGCTACAGGGGGCCTACGACAGATACGCAGTATTTT	CASSYRGPTTDTQYF
.	.	TRBJ1-6	TRBV30	TGTGCCTGGAGCCCTGGACAGCCAAATTCACCCCTCCACTTT	CAWSPGQPNSPLHF
.	few	TRBJ2-2	TRBV18	TGTGCCAGCTCACCAAAAGGGGTTACCGGGGAGCTGTTTTTT	CASSPKGVTGELFF
TRBD1	.	TRBJ2-7	TRBV23-1	TGCGCCAGCAGTCAATCGGACAGGGAGGCCCCCTCCGGCTACGAGCAGTACTTC	CASSQSDREAPSGYEQYF
.	many	TRBJ1-2	TRBV28	TGTGCCAGCAGGCTTACCCCACCCGGCTATGGCTACACCTTC	CASRLTPPGYGYTF
TRBD1	many	TRBJ1-2	TRBV7-2	TGTGCCAGCAGCTTGACAGGGGGACTTGGCTACACCTTC	CASSLTGGLGYTF
TRBD1	few	TRBJ2-3	TRBV20-1	TGCAGTGCTGGGGACAGTTACTTCAGCACAGATACGCAGTATTTT	CSAGDSYFSTDTQYF